This T cell receptor beta chain was profiled in a study of shared clonotypes between healthy human individuals (dated by TCRdb to the early 2020s). Some background on the complete study: Two women and three men aged 18 to 49 years were included in the cohort. For each donor, CD4 naive and CD4 memory were each run on three plates, CD8 naive on two plates, and CD8 memory on one plate. Between about 0.85 and 8.9 billion PBMCs per donor were obtained by leukapheresis. The study deeply sequenced blood TCR repertoires of about 5 healthy adults to estimate repertoire size and the extent of clonotype sharing between individuals. Libraries were prepared and TCR repertoires were sequenced by different laboratories using diverse techniques, in order to increase sequencing depth and limit assay-specific biases. Overall study outcomes, separate from this receptor: Naive subsets generally had larger estimated clonotype richness than memory subsets did. Pairwise subsampling led to the expectation that sequencing depth would affect the degree of clonotype sharing among donors. Across several donors, approximately 5% of naive CD4, around 3.5% of naive CD8, approximately 2.5% of memory CD4, and over 0.35% of memory CD8 clonotypes were shared. Incomplete sequencing was indicated by rarefaction of sorted-subset datasets, despite the large sequencing depth. Compared with non-shared clonotypes, the clonotypes found in all four sorted-subset donors had higher generation probabilities. Because the study included only a small number of donors, the genetic and exposure-history diversity represented was limited. Sampling was restricted to blood, and TCR repertoires in tissue are likely to differ from TCR repertoires in blood.

About this clone itself: Its antigen remains unidentified. There are no base qualities to consult, and no much larger clone falls within one base.

The donors were healthy, HIV-negative adults with no recently reported acute infections or vaccinations. Every donor was a Caucasian adult residing in Nashville, Tennessee, USA. Magnetic negative selection was used to enrich CD4+ T cells, after which naive cells were positively selected on CD45RA and the negative fraction became the memory subset. After blood collection by leukapheresis, PBMCs were isolated using Ficoll-Histopaque density gradient centrifugation and then cryopreserved in the vapor phase of liquid nitrogen. Purity and quantity of every magnetically sorted T cell population were checked by analytical flow cytometry. From each sorted fraction, genomic DNA was isolated and quantified by UV absorbance on a Nanodrop 2000c. TCR CDR3 regions were amplified from genomic DNA by multiplex PCR using the deep immunoSEQ assay. Extracted genomic DNA from each cell subset was spread evenly across all wells of several immunoSEQ 96-well plates, with each plate serving as a replicate. For sorted subsets, each replicate PCR was loaded with 200 ng genomic DNA, equivalent to about 33,000 T cell genomes. The purified libraries were quantified using a Qubit 3.0 fluorometer, sized with a Bioanalyzer 2100, and then quantified again using the KAPA Library Quantification kit. Each immunoSEQ 96-well plate was sequenced on its own single-read 150-cycle Illumina NextSeq 550 flow cell. Per the source publication's procedure: Because the immunoSEQ output included only junctional sequences and no quality scores, the filtering could not be the same as the filtering used for full-length reads. Sequences were annotated with PyIR, a Python wrapper for IgBLAST v1.9, using IMGT germline references to assign V/J genes and CDR3. Reads were filtered out if the reads had weak V/J assignments (E-value above 1e-6), no CDR3, stop codons, out-of-frame junctions, or ambiguous translated residues. V3J clonotypes were defined by identical inferred V gene, J gene, and CDR3 amino acid sequence. The percentage overlap between two repertoires was calculated by dividing the number of shared unique clonotypes by the size of the smaller repertoire. Richness of each repertoire was evaluated using RTK rarefaction, the Chao1 estimator, and Recon v2.1 estimates of unobserved clonotypes. Generation probabilities were computed with OLGA for all TCRbeta clonotypes obtained by the gDNA method from a handful of donors. Sourced from immuneACCESS, this table was stored by TCRdb with only in-frame sequences that have V and J called. A share of the clones is absent; for the studies checked, an unresolved V gene accounts for under half, and the remainder has no known explanation. The DNA was the basis for D and trimming; V, J and clone size are from that table. The sample includes about 710,000 clones, with roughly 73% observed a single time. The biggest ten clones account for 1.5% to 2% of the sample.

V and J are trimmed by 4 bases and 2 bases, and the gene matches miss 3 bases of the junction. Sequences SGHNT (CDR1) and YENEEA (CDR2) are obtained from the germline V gene. The CDR3 has 14 amino acids, counting the end cysteine and phenylalanine. Only the CDR3 part of the read is kept: 42 bases, read in frame from the first base. This clonotype was sampled from a woman aged 30 to 39 in good health. The sequence links TRBV11-3 to TRBJ2-7, and 9 junction bases match TRBD1. Sequences were obtained from memory CD4+ T cells sorted from blood. Interpreted using the paper, the cell subset or site label stands for: CD45RA-negative fraction. The CDR3: CASSWGQGAYEQYF. The sequenced DNA is TGTGCCAGCAGCTGGGGACAGGGAGCCTACGAGCAGTACTTC. Where the CDR3 stops, the reference TRBV11-3 and TRBJ2-7 genes take over; the full variable domain is EAGVVQSPRYKIIEKKQPVAFWCNPISGHNTLYWYLQNLGQGPELLIRYENEEAVDDSQLPKDRFSAERLKGVDSTLKIQPAELGDSAVYLCASSWGQGAYEQYFGPGTRLTVT.